The 4 T cell receptor beta chains below all came from one sample that was sequenced in a study of cytomegalovirus exposure and HLA in healthy donors. The PCR ran on 60 Vbeta and 13 Jbeta primers. Only in-frame clones appear in the TCRdb table, and some are missing; sequencing was by immunoSEQ multiplex PCR. Counted here are about 130,000 clones, roughly 79% occurring once; the ten biggest clones make up 1.3%. Sequencing was carried out using PBMCs. The receptors shown here come from a middle-aged woman in good health and CMV-seronegative.

The rearrangement joins TRBV18 to TRBJ2-7; perhaps TRBD1 as D (6 bases). Trimming shortened V by 2 bases and J by 3 bases, and 8 bases separated the two germline ends. The CDR3 sequence is 13 residues long. Germline V lookup: CDR1 KGHSH, CDR2 LQKENI. CDR3 residues: CASSPRTVYEQYF. As DNA, the CDR3 is TGTGCCAGCTCACCAAGGACAGTCTACGAGCAGTACTTC.

V is TRBV19 and J is TRBJ2-1; 8 bases are a match to TRBD2. There are 15 residues in the CDR3. The ends lost 5 bases at V and 0 bases at J; junction bases unmatched: 3. Germline V lookup: CDR1 LNHDA, CDR2 SQIVND (reference sequence). The CDR3 bases are TGTGCCAGTAGTGCGGGGGGCCGCTCCTACAATGAGCAGTTCTTC. It is translated as CASSAGGRSYNEQFF.

In DNA form, the CDR3 reads TGCGCCAGCAGCCAAGATGGGGCAGGGATGGACACTGAAGCTTTCTTT. This encodes CASSQDGAGMDTEAFF. V and J are TRBV4-3 and TRBJ1-1; D is perhaps TRBD1 (5 bases). Germline V CDR1 and CDR2: LGHNA, YSLEER. CDR3 length: 16 amino acids. With 0 bases removed from V and 3 bases from J, the gap between germline ends came to 14 bases.

The J gene is TRBJ1-1, the V gene TRBV29-1, with 7 bases lining up with TRBD1. V lost 7 bases, J lost 2 bases, and 7 bases stayed unmatched. Germline loops: CDR1 SQVTM, CDR2 ANQGSEA. The CDR3 has 13 amino acids. CDR3 in amino acids: CSGKTGSNTEAFF. CDR3 bases: TGCAGCGGAAAGACAGGGTCCAACACTGAAGCTTTCTTT.